A single TCR beta chain is shown here with its context. This specimen belongs to a study of cytomegalovirus exposure and HLA in healthy donors. Use of 60 Vbeta and 13 Jbeta primers characterized the PCR. This table comes from immunoSEQ multiplex PCR, and its TCRdb copy is limited to in-frame clones, with some not included. The table shows some 70,000 clones, with around 84% occurring only once. Germline-derived CDR1 and CDR2 are KGHSH and LQKENI. The length of the CDR3 is 16 residues. Trimming cost V 3 bases and J 0 bases; bases outside gene matches: 5. The chain combines TRBV18 with TRBJ2-1; 7 bases align to TRBD1. The source material was PBMCs. This receptor was obtained from a woman between 45 and 65 years old in good health and CMV-seronegative. Here the CDR3 reads CASSPLDRSSYNEQFF. Here the CDR3 DNA reads TGTGCCAGCTCACCTTTGGACAGGAGCTCCTACAATGAGCAGTTCTTC.